The 17 T cell receptor beta chains in this list originate from one sample, sequenced in a study of cytomegalovirus exposure and HLA in healthy donors. PCR was performed using 60 Vbeta and 13 Jbeta primers. Using immunoSEQ multiplex PCR, the repertoire was profiled, and TCRdb retains in-frame clones only, with some absent. This table holds 80,000 to 100,000 clones, approximately 69% found once. Sequenced material: PBMCs. The source of these receptors is a man aged 25 to 40 in good health and CMV-seropositive.

V and J are TRBV7-2 and TRBJ2-5, with D maybe TRBD2 (5 bases). This CDR3 contains 13 residues. V lost 7 bases and J 5 bases, leaving 14 bases between the germline ends. Germline V gene sequence: CDR1 SGHTA, CDR2 FQGNSA. CDR3 coding DNA: TGTGCCAGCATCGAACGAGGGAAGGAGACCCAGTACTTC. Encoded protein: CASIERGKETQYF. Using reference TRBV7-2 and TRBJ2-5 for the parts outside the CDR3, the full variable domain is GAGVSQSPSNKVTEKGKDVELRCDPISGHTALYWYRQSLGQGLEFLIYFQGNSAPDKSGLPSDRFSAERTGGSVSTLTIQRTQQEDSAVYLCASIERGKETQYFGPGTRLLVL.

The V and J genes are TRBV29-1 and TRBJ2-5; a weak D match, TRBD2 (7 bases). TRBJ2-7 explains the end of the DNA better; the J call may be wrong. The V gene's germline CDR1 is SQVTM and CDR2 ANQGSEA. This CDR3 is built from 13 residues. CDR3 sequence (DNA): TGCAGCGGGAGGGGGGGACCGAACTACGAGCAGTACTTC. This encodes CSGRGGPNYEQYF.

The chain uses TRBV15 and TRBJ2-3; D might be TRBD2 (6 bases). V was shortened by 1 base and J by 2 bases, with 16 bases between the two germline ends. There are 17 residues in the CDR3. CDR1 and CDR2 (germline): LNHNV, YYDKDF (reference sequence). The DNA for the CDR3 is TGTGCCACCAGCAGAGTTCAATGGGCGGGGTCCACAGATACGCAGTATTTT. Translated: CATSRVQWAGSTDTQYF.

The V gene is TRBV28, the J gene TRBJ1-2; TRBD1 agrees at 11 bases. This CDR3 spans 14 amino acids. Per the germline V gene, CDR1 is MDHEN and CDR2 is SYDVKM. V was pared by 5 bases and J by 4 bases, with 3 bases of the junction left unmatched. The DNA of the CDR3 is TGTGCCAGCAGTGTCGGGACAGGGGGCTATGGCTACACCTTC. Translation: CASSVGTGGYGYTF.

The gene calls are TRBV7-9 and TRBJ2-5; tentatively, D is TRBD1 (6 bases). This CDR3 comprises 13 residues. V was cut by 5 bases and J by 5 bases, with 12 bases left in between. Germline CDR1 is SEHNR and CDR2 is FQNEAQ (reference sequence). Here the CDR3 reads CASSQGSEETQYF. The CDR3 DNA is TGTGCCAGCAGCCAGGGGTCGGAGGAGACCCAGTACTTC.

As concerns this clone: The junction shows a germline mismatch at one end, possibly a read error. V and J are TRBV7-7 and TRBJ2-5; no clear D gene. The CDR3 sequence is 14 residues long. Looked up from germline, CDR1 is SSHAT and CDR2 is FNYEAQ (reference sequence). This CDR3 is CASSLSPKEETQYF. The CDR3 DNA reads TGTGCTAGCAGCTTAAGCCCCAAAGAAGAGACCCAGTACTTC.

The chain combines TRBV5-1 with TRBJ2-6, with a weak D call TRBD1 (6 bases). The CDR3 is 16 residues long. V was shortened by 1 base and J by 2 bases, with 10 bases between the two germline ends. The V gene's germline CDR1 is SGHRS and CDR2 YFSETQ. This CDR3 reads CASSLMSGAGANVLTF. The CDR3 nucleotides are TGCGCCAGCAGCTTGATGTCAGGGGCTGGGGCCAACGTCCTGACTTTC.

The chain combines TRBV6-5 with TRBJ2-5; 8 bases agree with TRBD1. CDR1 MNHEY and CDR2 SVGAGI come from the germline V gene. CDR3 length equals 16 residues. V dropped 1 base and J dropped 6; count of bases not matched to a gene: 10. The DNA of the CDR3 is TGTGCCAGCAGTTACTTAGGGACAGGCCCCAAACAGACCCAGTACTTC. This codes for CASSYLGTGPKQTQYF.

The chain has TRBV7-2 and TRBJ1-2, with 7 nucleotides matching TRBD1. V shed 1 base and J 6 bases; nucleotides not matched to a gene: 5. The CDR3 runs 14 residues. Germline CDR1 and CDR2: SGHTA and FQGNSA. CDR3 sequence (DNA): TGTGCCAGCAGCTTAGTGGGACAGCAGCATGGCTACACCTTC. Encoded protein: CASSLVGQQHGYTF.

The V and J genes are TRBV6-5 and TRBJ2-7, with TRBD2 matching over 7 bases. V lost 2 bases and J lost 0; bases outside the gene matches: 7. Per germline, CDR1 MNHEY and CDR2 SVGAGI. The CDR3 totals 16 residues. The CDR3: CASSYAFRDYSYEQYF. As DNA, the CDR3 is TGTGCCAGCAGTTACGCTTTCCGGGACTACTCCTACGAGCAGTACTTC.

In its sample, this clone was seen once. V is TRBV28 and J is TRBJ2-7; no clear D gene. The CDR3 is made up of 13 amino acids. The germline CDR1 and CDR2 sequences are MDHEN and SYDVKM. Deletions cut 3 bases from V and 6 bases from J, with 12 bases between. CDR3: CASSFQNIAEQYF. The DNA of the CDR3 is TGTGCCAGCAGTTTCCAGAACATCGCCGAGCAGTACTTC.

The genes are TRBV27 and TRBJ2-3, with TRBD2 identical over 13 bases. The CDR3 extends over 16 amino acids. V dropped 4 bases and J dropped 2; count of bases not matched to a gene: 3. The V gene's germline CDR1 is MNHEY and CDR2 SMNVEV (reference sequence). The CDR3 protein is CASSSGLAGATDTQYF. In nucleotides, the CDR3 is TGTGCCAGCAGTTCCGGACTAGCGGGGGCCACAGATACGCAGTATTTT.

This clone has a handful of counts. V usage is TRBV5-4 and J usage is TRBJ2-1, with D possibly TRBD1 on 5 matching bases. Germline values: CDR1 SGHNT, CDR2 YYREEE (reference sequence). CDR3 length: 15 residues. Trimming shortened V by 4 bases and J by 0 bases, and 11 bases separated the two germline ends. The CDR3 here is CASSPRQNSYNEQFF. In DNA, the CDR3 is TGTGCCAGCAGCCCACGACAGAACTCCTACAATGAGCAGTTCTTC.

This chain uses TRBV28 with TRBJ2-5; 8 bases match TRBD1. CDR3 length: 15 residues. Germline lookup yields CDR1 MDHEN and CDR2 SYDVKM. V lost 4 bases, J lost 5 bases, and 9 bases stayed unmatched. The CDR3 DNA reads as TGTGCCAGCAGTTCTCGGACAGGGCGACGGGAGACCCAGTACTTC. Translation: CASSSRTGRRETQYF.

V and J are TRBV7-9 and TRBJ2-7; D perhaps matches TRBD2 (6 bases). V lost 4 bases and J 4 bases, leaving 11 bases between the germline ends. The CDR3 runs to 13 residues. Per the germline V gene, CDR1 is SEHNR and CDR2 is FQNEAQ (reference sequence). CDR3 residues: CASSSGLVYEQYF. For the CDR3, the DNA is TGTGCCAGCAGCTCGGGACTTGTTTACGAGCAGTACTTC.

The chain has TRBV18 and TRBJ1-2; no clear D gene. Germline V gene data show CDR1 as KGHSH and CDR2 as LQKENI. The CDR3 extends over 14 amino acids. Trimming removed 3 bases at V and 0 bases at J, with 8 bases between. CDR3 coding DNA: TGTGCCAGCTCACCGGCGGCTTCTAACTATGGCTACACCTTC. It codes for CASSPAASNYGYTF.

This chain uses TRBV7-9 with TRBJ1-3; the D is unclear. Trimming removed 7 bases at V and 0 bases at J, with 10 bases between. CDR1 is SEHNR and CDR2 is FQNEAQ in the germline V gene (reference sequence). There are 14 residues in the CDR3. The CDR3 DNA follows: TGTGCCAGCAACTTCGGGAGCTCTGGAAACACCATATATTTT. Translation: CASNFGSSGNTIYF. The full variable domain, in which reference TRBV7-9 and TRBJ1-3 provide the parts outside the CDR3, is DTGVSQNPRHKITKRGQNVTFRCDPISEHNRLYWYRQTLGQGPEFLTYFQNEAQLEKSRLLSDRFSAERPKGSFSTLEIQRTEQGDSAMYLCASNFGSSGNTIYFGEGSWLTVV.